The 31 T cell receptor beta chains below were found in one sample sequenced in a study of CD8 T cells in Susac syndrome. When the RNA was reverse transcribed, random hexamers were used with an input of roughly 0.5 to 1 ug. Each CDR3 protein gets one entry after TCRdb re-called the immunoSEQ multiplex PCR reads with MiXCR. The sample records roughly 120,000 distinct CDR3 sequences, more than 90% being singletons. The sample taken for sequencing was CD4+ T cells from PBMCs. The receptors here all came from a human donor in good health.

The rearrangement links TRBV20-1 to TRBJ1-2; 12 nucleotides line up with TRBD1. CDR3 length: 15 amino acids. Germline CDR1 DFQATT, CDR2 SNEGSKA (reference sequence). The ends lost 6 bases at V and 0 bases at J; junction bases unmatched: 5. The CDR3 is CSASGQGASNYGYTF. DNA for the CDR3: TGCAGTGCCTCGGGACAGGGGGCCTCTAACTATGGCTACACCTTC.

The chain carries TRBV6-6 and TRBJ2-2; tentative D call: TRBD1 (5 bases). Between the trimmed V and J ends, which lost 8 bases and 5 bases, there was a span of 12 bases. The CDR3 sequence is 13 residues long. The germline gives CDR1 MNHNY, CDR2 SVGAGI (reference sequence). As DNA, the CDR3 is TGTGCCAGCCAACGTCAGGGAACCGGGGAGCTGTTTTTT. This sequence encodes CASQRQGTGELFF.

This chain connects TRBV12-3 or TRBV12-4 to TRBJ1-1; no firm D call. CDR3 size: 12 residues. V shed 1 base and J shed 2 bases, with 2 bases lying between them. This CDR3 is CASSLVNTEAFF. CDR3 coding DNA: TGTGCCAGCAGTTTAGTTAACACTGAAGCTTTCTTT.

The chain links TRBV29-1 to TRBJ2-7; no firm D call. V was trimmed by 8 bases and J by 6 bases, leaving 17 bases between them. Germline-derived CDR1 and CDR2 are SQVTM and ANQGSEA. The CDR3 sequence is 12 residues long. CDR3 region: CSTLEVGREQYF. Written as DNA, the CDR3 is TGCAGCACCCTCGAGGTCGGTCGCGAGCAGTACTTC.

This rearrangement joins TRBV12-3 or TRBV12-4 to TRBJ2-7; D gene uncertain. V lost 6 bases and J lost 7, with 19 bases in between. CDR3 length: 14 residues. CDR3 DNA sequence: TGTGCCAGCAGCCCCGAAGAGACGTCTGGGGAGCAGTACTTC. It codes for CASSPEETSGEQYF.

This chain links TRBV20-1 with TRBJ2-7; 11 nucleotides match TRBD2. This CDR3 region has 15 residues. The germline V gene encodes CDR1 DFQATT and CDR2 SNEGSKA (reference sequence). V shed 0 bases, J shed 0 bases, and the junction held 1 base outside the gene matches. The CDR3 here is CSARDTSGSSYEQYF. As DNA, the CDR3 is TGCAGTGCTAGAGATACTAGCGGGAGCTCCTACGAGCAGTACTTC.

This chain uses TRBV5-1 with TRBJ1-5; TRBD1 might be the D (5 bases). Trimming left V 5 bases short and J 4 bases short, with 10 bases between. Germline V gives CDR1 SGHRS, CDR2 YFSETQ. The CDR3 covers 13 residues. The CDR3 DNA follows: TGCGCCAGCAGTTCCGAGGGGAATCAGCCCCAGCATTTT. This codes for CASSSEGNQPQHF.

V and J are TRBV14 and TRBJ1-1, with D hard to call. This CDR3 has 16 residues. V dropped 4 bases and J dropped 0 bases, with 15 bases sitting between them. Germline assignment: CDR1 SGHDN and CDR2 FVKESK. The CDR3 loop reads CASSLHGSPMNTEAFF. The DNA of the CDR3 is TGTGCCAGCAGCCTTCACGGCAGTCCGATGAACACTGAAGCTTTCTTT.

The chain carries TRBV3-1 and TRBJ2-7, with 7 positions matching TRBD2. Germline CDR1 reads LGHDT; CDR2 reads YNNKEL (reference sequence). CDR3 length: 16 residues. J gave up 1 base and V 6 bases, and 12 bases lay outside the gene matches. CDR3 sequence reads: CASSPHPTSASYEQYF. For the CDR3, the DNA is TGTGCCAGCAGTCCCCACCCCACTAGCGCGTCCTACGAGCAGTACTTC.

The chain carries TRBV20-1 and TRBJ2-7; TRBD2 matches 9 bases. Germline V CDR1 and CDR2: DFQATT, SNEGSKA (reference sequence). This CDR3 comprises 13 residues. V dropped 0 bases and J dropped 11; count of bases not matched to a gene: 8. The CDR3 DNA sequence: TGCAGTGCTAGAGAAGCGGGAGGCCGCCCAGAGTACTTC. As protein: CSAREAGGRPEYF.

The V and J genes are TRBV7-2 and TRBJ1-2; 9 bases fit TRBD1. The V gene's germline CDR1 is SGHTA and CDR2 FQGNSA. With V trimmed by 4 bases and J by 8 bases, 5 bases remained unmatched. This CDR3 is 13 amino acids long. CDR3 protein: CASSSLQGAGYTF. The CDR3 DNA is TGTGCCAGCAGCTCGTTACAGGGGGCGGGCTACACCTTC.

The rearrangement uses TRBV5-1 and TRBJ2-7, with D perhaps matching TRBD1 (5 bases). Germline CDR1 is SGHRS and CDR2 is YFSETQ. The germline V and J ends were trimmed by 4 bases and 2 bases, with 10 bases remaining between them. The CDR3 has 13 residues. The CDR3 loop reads CASSAQGTYEQYF. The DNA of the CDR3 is TGCGCCAGCAGCGCCCAGGGCACCTACGAGCAGTACTTC.

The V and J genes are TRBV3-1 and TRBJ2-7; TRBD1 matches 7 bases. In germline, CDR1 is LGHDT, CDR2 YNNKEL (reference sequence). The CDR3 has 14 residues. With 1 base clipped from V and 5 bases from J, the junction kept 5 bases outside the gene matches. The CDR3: CASSQVSQGDEQYF. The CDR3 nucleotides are TGTGCCAGCAGCCAAGTTTCCCAGGGGGACGAGCAGTACTTC.

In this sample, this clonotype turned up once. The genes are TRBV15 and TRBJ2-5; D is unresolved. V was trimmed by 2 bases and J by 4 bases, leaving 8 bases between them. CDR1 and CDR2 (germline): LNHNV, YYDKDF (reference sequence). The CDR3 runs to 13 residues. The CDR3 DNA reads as TGTGCCACCAGCAGAAGGAAGGCAGAGACCCAGTACTTC. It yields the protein CATSRRKAETQYF.

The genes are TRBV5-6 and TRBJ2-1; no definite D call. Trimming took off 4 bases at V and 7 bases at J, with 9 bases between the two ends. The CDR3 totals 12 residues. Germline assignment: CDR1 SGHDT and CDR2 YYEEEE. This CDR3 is CASSRGRNEQFF. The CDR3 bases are TGTGCCAGCAGCCGTGGACGGAATGAGCAGTTCTTC.

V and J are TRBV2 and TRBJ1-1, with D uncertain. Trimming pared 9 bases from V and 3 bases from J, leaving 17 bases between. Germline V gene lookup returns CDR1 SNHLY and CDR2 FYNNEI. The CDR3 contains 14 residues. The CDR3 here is CASSYVGEDTEAFF. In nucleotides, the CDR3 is TGTGCCAGTAGCTATGTTGGGGAGGACACTGAAGCTTTCTTT.

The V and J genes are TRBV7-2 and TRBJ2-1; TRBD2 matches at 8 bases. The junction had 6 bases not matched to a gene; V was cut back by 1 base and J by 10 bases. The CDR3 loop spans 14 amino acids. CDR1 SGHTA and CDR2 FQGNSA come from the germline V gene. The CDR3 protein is CASSLGGLAKEQFF. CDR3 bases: TGTGCCAGCAGCTTAGGAGGACTAGCAAAGGAGCAGTTCTTC.

The CDR3, as DNA: TGCGCCAGCAGCCTTCCAGGTCGGACTGAAGCTTTCTTT. This sequence encodes CASSLPGRTEAFF. The rearrangement joins TRBV4-1 to TRBJ1-1, with D unresolved. CDR3 length: 13 amino acids. The V gene lost 4 bases and the J gene lost 5 bases, with 11 bases spanning the gap. Germline loops: CDR1 MGHRA, CDR2 YSYEKL.

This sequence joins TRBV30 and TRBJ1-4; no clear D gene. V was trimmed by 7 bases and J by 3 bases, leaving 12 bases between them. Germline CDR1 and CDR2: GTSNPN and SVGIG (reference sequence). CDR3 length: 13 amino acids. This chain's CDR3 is CASLGRPNEKLFF. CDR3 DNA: TGTGCCTCCCTTGGTCGGCCTAATGAAAAACTGTTTTTT.

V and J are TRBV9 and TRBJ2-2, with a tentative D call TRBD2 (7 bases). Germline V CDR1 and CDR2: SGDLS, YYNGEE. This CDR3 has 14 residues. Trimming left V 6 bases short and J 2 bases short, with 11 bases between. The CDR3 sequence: CASTGGTNTGELFF. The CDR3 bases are TGTGCCAGCACGGGGGGCACTAACACCGGGGAGCTGTTTTTT. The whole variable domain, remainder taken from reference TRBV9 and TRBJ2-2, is DSGVTQTPKHLITATGQRVTLRCSPRSGDLSVYWYQQSLDQGLQFLIQYYNGEERAKGNILERFSAQQFPDLHSELNLSSLELGDSALYFCASTGGTNTGELFFGEGSRLTVL.

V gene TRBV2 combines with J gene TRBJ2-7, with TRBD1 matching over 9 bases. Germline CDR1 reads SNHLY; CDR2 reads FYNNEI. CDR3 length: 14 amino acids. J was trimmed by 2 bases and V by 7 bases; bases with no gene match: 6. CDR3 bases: TGTGCCAGCACTACCGGGACAGGGACCTACGAGCAGTACTTC. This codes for CASTTGTGTYEQYF.

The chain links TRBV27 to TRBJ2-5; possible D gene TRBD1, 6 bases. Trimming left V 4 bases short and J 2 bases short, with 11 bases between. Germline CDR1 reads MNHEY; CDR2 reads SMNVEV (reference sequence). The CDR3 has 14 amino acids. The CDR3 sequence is CASSYRVPQETQYF. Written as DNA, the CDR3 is TGTGCCAGCAGTTACAGGGTTCCGCAAGAGACCCAGTACTTC.

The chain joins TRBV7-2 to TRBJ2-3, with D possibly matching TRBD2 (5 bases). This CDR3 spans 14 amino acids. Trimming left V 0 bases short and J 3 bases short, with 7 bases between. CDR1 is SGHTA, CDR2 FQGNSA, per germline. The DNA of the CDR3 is TGTGCCAGCAGCTTAGCGGGAGCTACAGATACGCAGTATTTT. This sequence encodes CASSLAGATDTQYF.

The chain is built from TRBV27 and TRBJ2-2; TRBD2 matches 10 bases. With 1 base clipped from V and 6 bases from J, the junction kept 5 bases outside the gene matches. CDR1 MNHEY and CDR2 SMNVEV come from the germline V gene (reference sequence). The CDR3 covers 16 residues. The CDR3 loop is CASSLLASGSAGELFF. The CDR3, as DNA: TGTGCCAGCAGTTTATTAGCTAGCGGGAGCGCCGGGGAGCTGTTTTTT.

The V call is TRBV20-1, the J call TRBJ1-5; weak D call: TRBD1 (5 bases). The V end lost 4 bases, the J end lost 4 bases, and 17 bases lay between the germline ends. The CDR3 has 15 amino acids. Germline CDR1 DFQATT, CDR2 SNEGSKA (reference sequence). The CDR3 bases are TGCAGTGCTACCCCCCCCGGGGCAGGGAATCAGCCCCAGCATTTT. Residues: CSATPPGAGNQPQHF.

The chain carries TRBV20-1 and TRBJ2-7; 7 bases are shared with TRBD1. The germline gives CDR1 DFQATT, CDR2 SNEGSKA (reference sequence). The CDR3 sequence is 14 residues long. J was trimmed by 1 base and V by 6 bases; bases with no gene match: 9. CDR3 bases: TGCAGTGCGGGAAAGTCAGGGGGATCCTACGAGCAGTACTTC. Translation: CSAGKSGGSYEQYF.

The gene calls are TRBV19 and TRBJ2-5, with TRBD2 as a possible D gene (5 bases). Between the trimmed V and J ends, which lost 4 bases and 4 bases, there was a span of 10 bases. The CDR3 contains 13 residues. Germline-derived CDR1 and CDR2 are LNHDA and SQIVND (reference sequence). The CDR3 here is CASSKFRGETQYF. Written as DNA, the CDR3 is TGTGCCAGTAGTAAATTTCGGGGAGAGACCCAGTACTTC.

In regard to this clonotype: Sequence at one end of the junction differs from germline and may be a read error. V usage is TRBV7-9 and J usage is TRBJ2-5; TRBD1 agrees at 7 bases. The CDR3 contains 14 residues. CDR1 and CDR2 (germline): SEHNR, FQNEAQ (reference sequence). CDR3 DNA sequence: TGTGCCAGCAGCTTGCTGGGACAGCAAGGGACCCAGTACTTC. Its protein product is CASSLLGQQGTQYF.

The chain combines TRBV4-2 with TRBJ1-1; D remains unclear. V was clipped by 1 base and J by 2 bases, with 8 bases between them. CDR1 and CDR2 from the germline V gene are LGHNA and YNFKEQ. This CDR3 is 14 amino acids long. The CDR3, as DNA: TGTGCCAGCAGCCAAGCTCGGGGTAACACTGAAGCTTTCTTT. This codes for CASSQARGNTEAFF.

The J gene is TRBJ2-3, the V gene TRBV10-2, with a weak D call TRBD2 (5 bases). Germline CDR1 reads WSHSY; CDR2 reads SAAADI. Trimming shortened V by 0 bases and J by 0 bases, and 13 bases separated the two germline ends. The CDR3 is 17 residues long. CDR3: CASSESRARPSTDTQYF. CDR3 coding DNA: TGCGCCAGCAGTGAGTCGAGGGCTAGACCTAGCACAGATACGCAGTATTTT.

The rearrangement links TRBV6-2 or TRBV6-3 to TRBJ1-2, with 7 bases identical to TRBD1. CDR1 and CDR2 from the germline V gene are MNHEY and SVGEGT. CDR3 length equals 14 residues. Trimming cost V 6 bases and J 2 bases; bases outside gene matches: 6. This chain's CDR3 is CASSNRDRNYGYTF. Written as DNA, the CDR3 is TGTGCCAGCAGCAACCGGGACAGAAACTATGGCTACACCTTC.